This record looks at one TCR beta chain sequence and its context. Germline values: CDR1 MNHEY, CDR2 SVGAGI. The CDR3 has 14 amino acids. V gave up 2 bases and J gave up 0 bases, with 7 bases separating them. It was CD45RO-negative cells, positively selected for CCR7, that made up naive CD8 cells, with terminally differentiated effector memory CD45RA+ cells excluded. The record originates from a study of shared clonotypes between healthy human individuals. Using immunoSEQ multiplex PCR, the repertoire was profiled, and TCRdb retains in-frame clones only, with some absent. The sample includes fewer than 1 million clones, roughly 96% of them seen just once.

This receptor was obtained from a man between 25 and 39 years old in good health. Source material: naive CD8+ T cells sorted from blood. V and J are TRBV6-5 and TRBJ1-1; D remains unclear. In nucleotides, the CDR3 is TGTGCCAGCAGTTACGAGCAGATGAACACTGAAGCTTTCTTT. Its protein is CASSYEQMNTEAFF.